This is a list of T cell receptor beta chains from one sample in a study of blood T cell repertoires in COVID-19. Some clones are missing from TCRdb's copy, which holds only in-frame ones; the method was immunoSEQ multiplex PCR. The sample yields roughly 250,000 clones, about 85% seen once. The sample consisted of peripheral blood. Receptor source: a human donor with COVID-19, enrolled during active disease. The donor label of this sample is uncertain. The CDR3 runs from the conserved cysteine through the conserved F or W. D genes are given only for firm matches. Clone size is shown for a subset of rows, as once, few, many or a class of expanded clone.

J gene: TRBJ1-3; V gene: TRBV5-1; clone size: -; D gene: -; CDR3 DNA: TGCGCCAGCAGCTTAGCGGGCTCTGGAAACACCATATATTTT; CDR3 protein: CASSLAGSGNTIYF
J gene: TRBJ2-1; V gene: TRBV24-1; clone size: -; D gene: -; CDR3 DNA: TGTGCCACCAGTGATGGAGGGACAGCCCGGACGCAGTTCTTC; CDR3 protein: CATSDGGTARTQFF
J gene: TRBJ2-1; V gene: TRBV3-1/TRBV3-2; clone size: -; D gene: -; CDR3 DNA: TGTGCCAGCAGCCCCTCCGGGACTTCTTACAATGAGCAGTTCTTC; CDR3 protein: CASSPSGTSYNEQFF
J gene: TRBJ1-2; V gene: TRBV6-1; clone size: -; D gene: -; CDR3 DNA: TGTGCCAGCAGTGATGATGAGGGGAGGAACTATGGCTACACCTTC; CDR3 protein: CASSDDEGRNYGYTF
J gene: TRBJ1-2; V gene: TRBV7-8; clone size: -; D gene: TRBD1; CDR3 DNA: TGTGCCAGCAGCACGACAGGGTGGAATGGCTACACCTTC; CDR3 protein: CASSTTGWNGYTF
J gene: TRBJ1-1; V gene: TRBV19; clone size: -; D gene: -; CDR3 DNA: TGTGCCAGTATTTCGGAACGGTGGAGCACTGAAGCTTTCTTT; CDR3 protein: CASISERWSTEAFF
J gene: TRBJ2-3; V gene: TRBV19; clone size: -; D gene: TRBD1; CDR3 DNA: TGTGCCAGTACCTGGACAGGTGAAGGAACAGATACGCAGTATTTT; CDR3 protein: CASTWTGEGTDTQYF
J gene: TRBJ2-5; V gene: TRBV27; clone size: -; D gene: -; CDR3 DNA: TGTGCCAGCAGTCCGGTCGGGGAGACCCAGTACTTC; CDR3 protein: CASSPVGETQYF
J gene: TRBJ1-3; V gene: TRBV4-1; clone size: few; D gene: -; CDR3 DNA: TGCGCCAGCAGCCAAGATCAGGGGATCCCTGGAAACACCATATATTTT; CDR3 protein: CASSQDQGIPGNTIYF
J gene: TRBJ2-5; V gene: TRBV10-3; clone size: -; D gene: -; CDR3 DNA: TGTGCCATCAGTGACTCCTCGGCGGGGAACCAAGAGACCCAGTACTTC; CDR3 protein: CAISDSSAGNQETQYF
J gene: TRBJ1-2; V gene: TRBV7-8; clone size: -; D gene: TRBD1; CDR3 DNA: TGTGCCAGCAGCTTAGCTCCACCGGGACAGGGGGCGGGAGGCTACACCTTC; CDR3 protein: CASSLAPPGQGAGGYTF
J gene: TRBJ2-1; V gene: TRBV7-6; clone size: -; D gene: TRBD2; CDR3 DNA: TGTGCCAGCAGCTTATCTACTAGCGGGAGTCGGAATGAGCAGTTCTTC; CDR3 protein: CASSLSTSGSRNEQFF
J gene: TRBJ2-5; V gene: TRBV30; clone size: once; D gene: TRBD1; CDR3 DNA: TGTGCCTGGGAGAGGACAGGATCCGTAAAGACCCAGTACTTC; CDR3 protein: CAWERTGSVKTQYF
J gene: TRBJ2-7; V gene: TRBV5-1; clone size: -; D gene: TRBD2; CDR3 DNA: TGCGCCAGCAGCTTGAAACTAGCGGGCGGCGGCGAGCAGTACTTC; CDR3 protein: CASSLKLAGGGEQYF
J gene: TRBJ2-7; V gene: TRBV7-9; clone size: once; D gene: TRBD2; CDR3 DNA: TGTGCCAGCAGCTCAATACTAGCGTCCTACGAGCAGTACTTC; CDR3 protein: CASSSILASYEQYF
J gene: TRBJ1-2; V gene: TRBV10-3; clone size: -; D gene: TRBD1; CDR3 DNA: TGTGCCATCAGTGTATCAGGGGGCCGCTTCGGCTACACCTTC; CDR3 protein: CAISVSGGRFGYTF
J gene: TRBJ1-2; V gene: TRBV5-6; clone size: once; D gene: -; CDR3 DNA: TGTGCCAGCAGCTTTCTCTCTAGTAACTATGGCTACACCTTC; CDR3 protein: CASSFLSSNYGYTF
J gene: TRBJ2-2; V gene: TRBV9; clone size: -; D gene: TRBD1; CDR3 DNA: TGTGCCAGCAGCGTAGCGCCCGGGACAGGGGTCGGGGAGCTGTTTTTT; CDR3 protein: CASSVAPGTGVGELFF
J gene: TRBJ2-3; V gene: TRBV10-1; clone size: -; D gene: TRBD2; CDR3 DNA: TGCGCCAGCAGTGAGTCGACTCGGAGCGGGAGTAGGGCAGATACGCAGTATTTT; CDR3 protein: CASSESTRSGSRADTQYF
J gene: TRBJ1-4; V gene: TRBV5-6; clone size: -; D gene: TRBD1; CDR3 DNA: TGTGCCAGCAGCTTACCGAGGACAGGAACGCCACCCCCTAATGAAAAACTGTTTTTT; CDR3 protein: CASSLPRTGTPPPNEKLFF
J gene: TRBJ1-1; V gene: TRBV28; clone size: -; D gene: -; CDR3 DNA: TGTGCCAGCAGTCAGGACACTGAAGCTTTCTTT; CDR3 protein: CASSQDTEAFF
J gene: TRBJ2-3; V gene: TRBV3-1/TRBV3-2; clone size: -; D gene: TRBD2; CDR3 DNA: TGTGCCAGCAGAGGTAGCATCGGGAGGAACACAGATACGCAGTATTTT; CDR3 protein: CASRGSIGRNTDTQYF
J gene: TRBJ2-7; V gene: TRBV28; clone size: -; D gene: -; CDR3 DNA: TGTGCCAGCAGTTTATCGCCAGGGTCCTACGAGCAGTACTTC; CDR3 protein: CASSLSPGSYEQYF
J gene: TRBJ1-1; V gene: TRBV29-1; clone size: -; D gene: -; CDR3 DNA: TGCAGCGTTTTGCAGGGCTTGGGCACTGAAGCTTTCTTT; CDR3 protein: CSVLQGLGTEAFF
J gene: TRBJ2-1; V gene: TRBV28; clone size: -; D gene: TRBD2; CDR3 DNA: TGTGCCAGCAGTTTACCCCTAGCGGGAGGGCTGAGCTCCTACAATGAGCAGTTCTTC; CDR3 protein: CASSLPLAGGLSSYNEQFF
J gene: TRBJ2-7; V gene: TRBV3-1/TRBV3-2; clone size: -; D gene: -; CDR3 DNA: TGTGCCAGCAGCCAAGAAGACAGGTCCTACGAGCAGTACTTC; CDR3 protein: CASSQEDRSYEQYF
J gene: TRBJ2-1; V gene: TRBV3-1/TRBV3-2; clone size: -; D gene: TRBD2; CDR3 DNA: TGTGCCAGCAGCCAGTACCTAAGCGGGGGCACCTACAATGAGCAGTTCTTC; CDR3 protein: CASSQYLSGGTYNEQFF
J gene: TRBJ1-6; V gene: TRBV12-3/TRBV12-4; clone size: once; D gene: -; CDR3 DNA: TGTGCCAGCAGTCTGCGTAATTCACCCCTCCACTTT; CDR3 protein: CASSLRNSPLHF
J gene: TRBJ2-1; V gene: TRBV11-3; clone size: -; D gene: TRBD2; CDR3 DNA: TGTGCCAGCAGCACGCGACTAGCGGATTACAATGAGCAGTTCTTC; CDR3 protein: CASSTRLADYNEQFF
J gene: TRBJ1-4; V gene: TRBV11-1; clone size: -; D gene: -; CDR3 DNA: TGTGCCAGCAGCTTAGGTATTGGACAGCCAAATGAAAAACTGTTTTTT; CDR3 protein: CASSLGIGQPNEKLFF
J gene: TRBJ2-1; V gene: TRBV9; clone size: -; D gene: TRBD2; CDR3 DNA: TGTGCCAGCAGCGTAGTACTAGCGCCTAATGAGCAGTTCTTC; CDR3 protein: CASSVVLAPNEQFF
J gene: TRBJ2-1; V gene: TRBV19; clone size: -; D gene: TRBD2; CDR3 DNA: TGTGCCAGTAGTAGGCTAGCGGGAGGGAATGAGCAGTTCTTC; CDR3 protein: CASSRLAGGNEQFF
J gene: TRBJ1-5; V gene: TRBV12-5; clone size: -; D gene: -; CDR3 DNA: TGTGCTAGTGGTACCCACAGGGTGGACCAGCCCCAGCATTTT; CDR3 protein: CASGTHRVDQPQHF
J gene: TRBJ2-7; V gene: TRBV29-1; clone size: -; D gene: TRBD2; CDR3 DNA: TGCAGCGTTATCACTAGCGGGAGCCGCCTCGAGCAGTACTTC; CDR3 protein: CSVITSGSRLEQYF
J gene: TRBJ2-1; V gene: TRBV19; clone size: -; D gene: -; CDR3 DNA: TGTGCCAGTAGTTTGGGGGGAGTGTCCTACAATGAGCAGTTCTTC; CDR3 protein: CASSLGGVSYNEQFF
J gene: TRBJ1-1; V gene: TRBV3-1/TRBV3-2; clone size: -; D gene: -; CDR3 DNA: TGTGCCAGCAGCCATTCAACCCCGGGGGAAGCTTTCTTT; CDR3 protein: CASSHSTPGEAFF
J gene: TRBJ1-2; V gene: TRBV5-1; clone size: few; D gene: -; CDR3 DNA: TGCGCCAGCAGCTTGGACAGGGCAAGCGGAATATTATATGGCTACACCTTC; CDR3 protein: CASSLDRASGILYGYTF
J gene: TRBJ1-5; V gene: TRBV4-3; clone size: -; D gene: -; CDR3 DNA: TGCGCCAGCAGCCCTAGCCGGGAACAGCCCCAGCATTTT; CDR3 protein: CASSPSREQPQHF
J gene: TRBJ2-3; V gene: TRBV20-1; clone size: -; D gene: -; CDR3 DNA: TGCAGTGCTTTCAAAGATACGCAGTATTTT; CDR3 protein: CSAFKDTQYF
J gene: TRBJ2-1; V gene: TRBV5-1; clone size: -; D gene: TRBD2; CDR3 DNA: TGCGCCAGCAGCTCATCCTCTAGCGGGAAAGGAAATGAGCAGTTCTTC; CDR3 protein: CASSSSSSGKGNEQFF
J gene: TRBJ2-1; V gene: TRBV5-6; clone size: -; D gene: TRBD2; CDR3 DNA: TGTGCCAGCAGCGCGCTGGGACTAACCTACAATGAGCAGTTCTTC; CDR3 protein: CASSALGLTYNEQFF
J gene: TRBJ2-7; V gene: TRBV5-1; clone size: many; D gene: TRBD2; CDR3 DNA: TGCGCCAGCAGCTTGGAACTAGCGGGCGAGCAGTACTTC; CDR3 protein: CASSLELAGEQYF
J gene: TRBJ1-1; V gene: TRBV5-6; clone size: -; D gene: TRBD1; CDR3 DNA: TGTGCCAGCAGCCTGACAGGGGGCCCCGGGGCTTTCTTT; CDR3 protein: CASSLTGGPGAFF
J gene: TRBJ1-1; V gene: TRBV18; clone size: -; D gene: TRBD1; CDR3 DNA: TGTGCCAGCTCACCCCTACGGGACAGCGGACACACTGAAGCTTTCTTT; CDR3 protein: CASSPLRDSGHTEAFF
J gene: TRBJ2-1; V gene: TRBV12-3/TRBV12-4; clone size: -; D gene: -; CDR3 DNA: TGTGCCAGCAGTTTAAATGGGCAGAAGCAGTTCTTC; CDR3 protein: CASSLNGQKQFF
J gene: TRBJ1-2; V gene: TRBV28; clone size: -; D gene: TRBD1; CDR3 DNA: TGTGCCAGCAGTCTGATCCCTCCCTGGGACAGCTATGGCTACACCTTC; CDR3 protein: CASSLIPPWDSYGYTF
J gene: TRBJ1-4; V gene: TRBV5-5; clone size: -; D gene: TRBD1; CDR3 DNA: TGTGCCAGCAGCTCTCCGGACAGGGGTGATGAAAAACTGTTTTTT; CDR3 protein: CASSSPDRGDEKLFF
J gene: TRBJ1-3; V gene: TRBV19; clone size: -; D gene: -; CDR3 DNA: TGTGCCAGTAGTATACTTGCGCGGGGCTCTGGAAACACCATATATTTT; CDR3 protein: CASSILARGSGNTIYF
J gene: TRBJ1-1; V gene: TRBV16; clone size: -; D gene: -; CDR3 DNA: TGTGCCAGCAGCCTTTTTAGTGGAGGGACTGAAGCTTTCTTT; CDR3 protein: CASSLFSGGTEAFF
J gene: TRBJ2-1; V gene: TRBV5-6; clone size: -; D gene: -; CDR3 DNA: TGTGCCAGCAGCTTGGGCGGAAGTGAGCAGTTCTTC; CDR3 protein: CASSLGGSEQFF
J gene: TRBJ2-7; V gene: TRBV30; clone size: -; D gene: TRBD2; CDR3 DNA: TGTGCCTGGAGTTTGGGGACTAGCGGTACGTACTTC; CDR3 protein: CAWSLGTSGTYF
J gene: TRBJ1-6; V gene: TRBV9; clone size: -; D gene: -; CDR3 DNA: TGTGCCAGCACACTCGACAGCACTCCGCGGAATTCACCCCTCCACTTT; CDR3 protein: CASTLDSTPRNSPLHF
J gene: TRBJ1-1; V gene: TRBV28; clone size: -; D gene: -; CDR3 DNA: TGTGCCAGCAGTTGGCCCCGACAGGACCCTGAAGCTTTCTTT; CDR3 protein: CASSWPRQDPEAFF
J gene: TRBJ2-1; V gene: TRBV6-5; clone size: -; D gene: -; CDR3 DNA: TGTGCCAGCAGTAACAACAGGGATCCCTACAATGAGCAGTTCTTC; CDR3 protein: CASSNNRDPYNEQFF
J gene: TRBJ2-3; V gene: TRBV19; clone size: -; D gene: TRBD1; CDR3 DNA: TGTGCCAGTAGTACCACAGGGGGCTCAGATACGCAGTATTTT; CDR3 protein: CASSTTGGSDTQYF
J gene: TRBJ1-4; V gene: TRBV19; clone size: -; D gene: TRBD1; CDR3 DNA: TGTGCCAGTACCCGGACAGGGGTCGGTGATGAAAAACTGTTTTTT; CDR3 protein: CASTRTGVGDEKLFF